These 22 T cell receptor beta chains were all obtained from the same sample, sequenced in a study of T cell responses to AZD1222 COVID-19 vaccine (dated by TCRdb to 2020 to 2023). The library was produced with the immunoSEQ multiplex PCR assay. TCRdb carries this immuneACCESS record with in-frame sequences only. Its versions omit some clonotypes, under half of them owing to an unresolved V gene in the studies checked, with the rest unexplained. In all, the sample holds under 150,000 clones, and 85% to 95% of those were seen once. About 3% of the sample rests with the top ten. In the paper's terms, the time point label means: baseline before first vaccination. Sequences were derived from peripheral blood, sampled on day 0 of AZD1222 vaccination. The source of these receptors is an adult in good health.

The chain has TRBV5-5 and TRBJ1-1, with a possible D match to TRBD1 (5 bases). Germline loops: CDR1 SGHKS, CDR2 YYEKEE (reference sequence). The CDR3 is made up of 15 amino acids. V shed 3 bases and J shed 1 base, with 13 bases lying between them. The CDR3, as DNA: TGTGCCAGCAGCTCCCCCCGTGGGGGGAACACTGAAGCTTTCTTT. Its translation: CASSSPRGGNTEAFF.

V is TRBV5-8 and J is TRBJ2-7; TRBD2 agrees at 10 bases. This CDR3 is 17 amino acids long. V trimming: 2 bases; J trimming: 1 base; junction bases outside the gene matches: 9. Germline values: CDR1 SGHTS, CDR2 YDEGEE. The CDR3 sequence is CASSFFRRTSGSYEQYF. DNA of the CDR3: TGTGCCAGCAGCTTCTTCCGGAGGACTAGCGGATCCTACGAGCAGTACTTC.

CDR3 residues: CAAHPGGSSYEQYF. CDR3 DNA: TGTGCCGCGCACCCTGGGGGGAGCTCCTACGAGCAGTACTTC. The chain joins TRBV6-1 to TRBJ2-7; weak D call: TRBD2 (6 bases). In germline, CDR1 is MNHNS, CDR2 SASEGT. V was pared by 11 bases and J by 0 bases, with 17 bases between. The CDR3 runs to 14 residues.

The chain recombines TRBV15 with TRBJ2-6; tentatively, D is TRBD1 (6 bases). Looked up from germline, CDR1 is LNHNV and CDR2 is YYDKDF (reference sequence). V was cut by 0 bases and J by 1 base, with 7 bases left in between. The CDR3 has 16 amino acids. The CDR3 nucleotides are TGTGCCACCAGCAGAGAAACAGGGTCTGGGGCCAACGTCCTGACTTTC. As protein: CATSRETGSGANVLTF.

This clone occurred a few times. This chain links TRBV30 with TRBJ2-7; 7 nucleotides line up with TRBD1. The CDR3 contains 15 residues. Germline CDR1 is GTSNPN and CDR2 is SVGIG (reference sequence). The trim removed 1 base at V and 7 bases at J, leaving 13 bases unmatched. The CDR3 DNA reads as TGTGCCTGGAGTGCCCACAGGGGCAGGGTTTGGGAGCAGTACTTC. It translates to CAWSAHRGRVWEQYF.

The chain joins TRBV5-1 to TRBJ1-2, with a possible D match to TRBD1 (5 bases). V lost 4 bases and J lost 8, with 21 bases in between. The CDR3 is 15 residues long. Germline CDR1 is SGHRS and CDR2 is YFSETQ. CDR3 amino acids: CASSTDLQGTGGYTF. The CDR3 DNA reads as TGCGCCAGCAGCACAGATTTGCAGGGAACAGGAGGCTACACCTTC.

The chain has TRBV12-3 or TRBV12-4 and TRBJ2-4, with TRBD1 identical over 9 bases. After removal of 7 bases from V and 12 bases from J, the junction contained 10 bases not matched to a gene. This CDR3 is built from 13 residues. CDR3: CASTVGTGSAQYF. CDR3 DNA sequence: TGTGCCAGCACCGTCGGGACAGGGTCGGCTCAGTACTTC.

This clone has only a few counts. The junction shows a germline mismatch at one end, possibly a read error. The genes are TRBV28 and TRBJ1-4, with D hard to call. This CDR3 region has 14 residues. CDR1 MDHEN and CDR2 SYDVKM come from the germline V gene. The CDR3 protein is CASSFPPGNEKLFF. The CDR3 region has the DNA TGTGCCAGCAGTTTTCCACCTGGGAATGAAAAGCTGTTTTTT.

The chain couples TRBV5-4 to TRBJ2-3; the match to TRBD1 covers 8 bases. The CDR3 consists of 14 residues. V trimming: 4 bases; J trimming: 1 base; junction bases outside the gene matches: 2. Germline V gene sequence: CDR1 SGHNT, CDR2 YYREEE (reference sequence). The CDR3 loop reads CASSLQGGTDTQYF. CDR3 DNA: TGTGCCAGCAGCCTACAGGGGGGCACAGATACGCAGTATTTT.

CDR3 DNA: TGTGCCAGCAGTGAATACAGCGGAGAGACCCAGTACTTC. It codes for CASSEYSGETQYF. The V and J genes are TRBV6-1 and TRBJ2-5, with a tentative D call TRBD2 (5 bases). With 2 bases removed from V and 4 bases from J, the gap between germline ends came to 8 bases. This CDR3 has 13 residues. Germline V gives CDR1 MNHNS, CDR2 SASEGT.

The gene calls are TRBV2 and TRBJ2-2, with D possibly matching TRBD1 (7 bases). The CDR3 consists of 16 residues. The germline V and J ends were trimmed by 7 bases and 4 bases, with 19 bases remaining between them. Per the germline V gene, CDR1 is SNHLY and CDR2 is FYNNEI. CDR3 DNA: TGTGCCAGCACCAAACCCCGACAGGGAGGCACCGGGGAGCTGTTTTTT. Amino acid sequence: CASTKPRQGGTGELFF.

The chain is built from TRBV6-6 and TRBJ1-2, with TRBD1 matching 8 bases. The CDR3 runs 17 residues. The germline CDR1 and CDR2 sequences are MNHNY and SVGAGI (reference sequence). V was clipped by 5 bases and J by 7 bases; unmatched bases: 18. This CDR3 is CASSQSPGGSFIGGYTF. Here the CDR3 DNA reads TGTGCCAGCAGTCAGTCGCCAGGGGGCTCTTTCATCGGTGGCTACACCTTC.

This chain uses TRBV10-3 with TRBJ1-2, with a tentative D call TRBD1 (6 bases). V lost 8 bases to trimming and J lost 6 bases, with 19 bases between them. The CDR3 loop spans 14 amino acids. Germline V CDR1 and CDR2: ENHRY, SYGVKD. The CDR3 spells CAIGNRAGVDGYTF. Written as DNA, the CDR3 is TGTGCCATCGGTAACAGGGCCGGGGTCGATGGCTACACCTTC.

The chain links TRBV15 to TRBJ1-2; D might be TRBD1 (6 bases). The CDR3 spans 17 residues. V lost 1 base to trimming and J lost 0 bases, with 15 bases between them. Germline CDR1 reads LNHNV; CDR2 reads YYDKDF (reference sequence). The CDR3 loop reads CATSRGGQGGPNYGYTF. The CDR3 DNA sequence: TGTGCCACCAGCAGAGGTGGCCAAGGGGGACCTAACTATGGCTACACCTTC.

This chain uses TRBV27 with TRBJ2-7; no clear D. CDR1 is MNHEY, CDR2 SMNVEV, per germline (reference sequence). The CDR3 length is 17 residues. V lost 3 bases and J lost 0, with 18 bases in between. This CDR3 is CASSLSVGGMVSYEQYF. The CDR3 nucleotides read TGTGCCAGCAGTTTGTCGGTGGGTGGGATGGTCTCCTACGAGCAGTACTTC.

The gene calls are TRBV30 and TRBJ1-1; D gene unclear. The germline V and J ends were trimmed by 3 bases and 4 bases, with 15 bases remaining between them. The CDR3 totals 14 residues. CDR1 and CDR2 (germline): GTSNPN, SVGIG (reference sequence). For the CDR3, the DNA is TGTGCCTGGAGAGGGAGGGTCTCGACCACTGAAGCTTTCTTT. This translates into CAWRGRVSTTEAFF.

The V gene is TRBV28, the J gene TRBJ2-7; tentative D call: TRBD2 (6 bases). The CDR3 loop spans 12 amino acids. V shed 3 bases and J shed 6 bases, with 9 bases lying between them. Germline V CDR1 and CDR2: MDHEN, SYDVKM. This CDR3 is CASSLAEGEQYF. CDR3 nucleotide sequence: TGTGCCAGCAGTTTGGCGGAGGGCGAGCAGTACTTC.

The chain carries TRBV28 and TRBJ2-1; TRBD2 is a possible D gene (6 bases). The germline V gene has CDR1 MDHEN and CDR2 SYDVKM. Trimming took 8 bases from V and 2 from J, leaving 16 bases between them. CDR3 length: 15 residues. CDR3 region: CASDLGAGPYNEQFF. The CDR3, as DNA: TGTGCCAGCGACCTCGGGGCGGGACCCTACAATGAGCAGTTCTTC.

V usage is TRBV14 and J usage is TRBJ2-7; D may correspond to TRBD1 or TRBD2 (6 bases each). V was cut by 4 bases and J by 12 bases, with 22 bases left in between. The germline V gene has CDR1 SGHDN and CDR2 FVKESK. The CDR3 totals 14 residues. The CDR3 region is CASSLSETGGARYF. Written as DNA, the CDR3 is TGTGCCAGCAGCCTCTCGGAGACAGGCGGGGCCAGGTACTTC.

This clone was found once. The chain couples TRBV5-1 to TRBJ1-2, with D unclear. CDR1 and CDR2 from the germline V gene are SGHRS and YFSETQ. Trimming shortened V by 5 bases and J by 8 bases, and 13 bases separated the two germline ends. The CDR3 extends over 12 amino acids. CDR3 protein: CASSIERGGYTF. CDR3 in DNA: TGCGCCAGCAGTATTGAACGAGGAGGCTACACCTTC.

The chain joins TRBV3-1 (or the pseudogene TRBV3-2) to TRBJ2-1, with TRBD1 matching over 8 bases. V was clipped by 1 base and J by 6 bases; unmatched bases: 5. Germline assignment: CDR1 LGHDT and CDR2 YNNKEL (reference sequence). This CDR3 has 15 amino acids. The CDR3 spells CASSQAGQGGNEQFF. Here the CDR3 DNA reads TGTGCCAGCAGCCAAGCAGGACAGGGCGGCAATGAGCAGTTCTTC.

The chain uses TRBV7-9 and TRBJ2-3, with D hard to call. V lost 4 bases and J 3 bases, leaving 8 bases between the germline ends. The CDR3 runs to 13 residues. Germline CDR1 and CDR2: SEHNR and FQNEAQ (reference sequence). The CDR3 DNA reads TGTGCCAGCAGCTCTAAGTTTACAGATACGCAGTATTTT. Translated: CASSSKFTDTQYF.